One and the same sample provided the 28 T cell receptor beta chains below, sequenced in a study of T cell responses to AZD1222 COVID-19 vaccine. The assay was immunoSEQ multiplex PCR, and TCRdb's table has in-frame clones only and misses some. Seen here are about 140,000 clones, roughly 90% observed once, and the top ten hold 5% to 6.5%. The sample here was peripheral blood, taken on day 0 of AZD1222 vaccination. The receptors originated from an adult in good health.

The DNA of the CDR3 is TGTGCCAGCAGCTTAGTTCTCGGACAGGGGGCGAGAAATCAGCCCCAGCATTTT. Encoded protein: CASSLVLGQGARNQPQHF. J is TRBJ1-5 and V is TRBV7-9; 11 bases line up with TRBD1. CDR3 length: 18 residues. After removal of 1 base from V and 4 bases from J, the junction contained 9 bases not matched to a gene. CDR1 is SEHNR, CDR2 FQNEAQ, per germline (reference sequence). Looking up the rest from reference TRBV7-9 and TRBJ1-5 gives the full variable domain: DTGVSQNPRHKITKRGQNVTFRCDPISEHNRLYWYRQTLGQGPEFLTYFQNEAQLEKSRLLSDRFSAERPKGSFSTLEIQRTEQGDSAMYLCASSLVLGQGARNQPQHFGDGTRLSIL.

The CDR3 here is CASSSHGRDEQFF. As DNA, the CDR3 is TGTGCCAGCAGCTCCCACGGCAGGGATGAGCAGTTCTTC. The V gene is TRBV5-4, the J gene TRBJ2-1; D perhaps matches TRBD1 (5 bases). The germline CDR1 and CDR2 sequences are SGHNT and YYREEE (reference sequence). CDR3 length equals 13 residues. V was clipped by 3 bases and J by 8 bases, with 12 bases between them.

This rearrangement joins TRBV5-1 to TRBJ2-1, with 8 bases aligning to TRBD1. Germline V gene sequence: CDR1 SGHRS, CDR2 YFSETQ. CDR3 length: 18 residues. With 0 bases clipped from V and 6 bases from J, the junction kept 14 bases outside the gene matches. As DNA, the CDR3 is TGCGCCAGCAGCTTGGCCCCAGGAGGGCAGGGGGCTTCCAATGAGCAGTTCTTC. Encoded protein: CASSLAPGGQGASNEQFF.

The V gene is TRBV27, the J gene TRBJ2-1; TRBD1 agrees at 8 bases. The CDR3 runs 16 residues. After removal of 2 bases from V and 0 bases from J, the junction contained 3 bases not matched to a gene. CDR1 and CDR2 from the germline V gene are MNHEY and SMNVEV (reference sequence). CDR3 region: CASSLAGGSSYNEQFF. CDR3 DNA sequence: TGTGCCAGCAGTTTAGCAGGGGGCAGCTCCTACAATGAGCAGTTCTTC.

The V gene is TRBV7-9, the J gene TRBJ1-3, with 7 nucleotides matching TRBD1. The germline V gene has CDR1 SEHNR and CDR2 FQNEAQ (reference sequence). With V trimmed by 5 bases and J by 7 bases, 5 bases remained unmatched. CDR3 size: 13 residues. The CDR3 DNA is TGTGCCAGCAGCGTAGGGACAGCCAACACCATATATTTT. This gives the protein CASSVGTANTIYF. Full variable domain (missing parts from reference TRBV7-9 and TRBJ1-3): DTGVSQNPRHKITKRGQNVTFRCDPISEHNRLYWYRQTLGQGPEFLTYFQNEAQLEKSRLLSDRFSAERPKGSFSTLEIQRTEQGDSAMYLCASSVGTANTIYFGEGSWLTVV.

The J gene is TRBJ2-7, the V gene TRBV7-9, with D possibly matching TRBD1 (5 bases). V lost 4 bases and J 2 bases, leaving 12 bases between the germline ends. The CDR3 contains 14 residues. CDR1 is SEHNR, CDR2 FQNEAQ, per germline (reference sequence). The CDR3 loop is CASSSIDRPYEQYF. CDR3 bases: TGTGCCAGCAGCTCGATCGACAGACCCTACGAGCAGTACTTC.

The chain links TRBV6-1 to TRBJ2-2, with D possibly being TRBD1 (6 bases). The V gene's germline CDR1 is MNHNS and CDR2 SASEGT. V lost 4 bases to trimming and J lost 4 bases, with 13 bases between them. This CDR3 comprises 15 residues. In DNA form, the CDR3 reads TGTGCCAGCAGTGTAAGAACAGGGCCCACCGGGGAGCTGTTTTTT. Amino acids: CASSVRTGPTGELFF.

This rearrangement joins TRBV6-6 to TRBJ2-7; 10 bases align to TRBD1. CDR3 length: 15 residues. The germline V gene has CDR1 MNHNY and CDR2 SVGAGI (reference sequence). V lost 2 bases to trimming and J lost 4 bases; unmatched junction nucleotides: 5. The CDR3 protein is CASSYRGQGGYEQYF. The CDR3 nucleotides are TGTGCCAGCAGTTACAGAGGACAGGGGGGGTACGAGCAGTACTTC.

This clone is a singleton in its sample. V and J are TRBV3-1 (or the pseudogene TRBV3-2) and TRBJ1-2; D is uncertain. Per the germline V gene, CDR1 is LGHDT and CDR2 is YNNKEL (reference sequence). This CDR3 has 12 amino acids. V lost 0 bases to trimming and J lost 8 bases, with 7 bases between them. In DNA, the CDR3 is TGTGCCAGCAGCCAAGACCAGGTGGGCTACACCTTC. It codes for CASSQDQVGYTF.

The J gene is TRBJ2-7, the V gene TRBV14, with 7 bases matching TRBD2. This CDR3 contains 16 residues. The ends lost 3 bases at V and 4 bases at J; junction bases unmatched: 12. The V gene's germline CDR1 is SGHDN and CDR2 FVKESK. For the CDR3, the DNA is TGTGCCAGCAGCCAGACCTGGGAGGGGATCAGGTACGAGCAGTACTTC. Translation gives CASSQTWEGIRYEQYF.

The chain recombines TRBV29-1 with TRBJ2-1; 10 bases agree with TRBD1. The CDR3 is made up of 15 amino acids. Germline CDR1 is SQVTM and CDR2 is ANQGSEA. Trimming cost V 1 base and J 2 bases; bases outside gene matches: 2. The CDR3 nucleotides read TGCAGCGTTGAAGGGACAGGGGGGACCTACAATGAGCAGTTCTTC. Amino acids: CSVEGTGGTYNEQFF.

This clone was counted a single time. The rearrangement joins TRBV9 to TRBJ2-3, with 8 bases that match TRBD2. The CDR3 is 15 amino acids. With 5 bases clipped from V and 3 bases from J, the junction kept 8 bases outside the gene matches. Germline assignment: CDR1 SGDLS and CDR2 YYNGEE. CDR3 DNA sequence: TGTGCCAGCAGAGGGGCGGGAGGAGGGACAGATACGCAGTATTTT. Protein sequence: CASRGAGGGTDTQYF.

The CDR3 DNA sequence: TGTGCCAGCTCTATTTCGGTGGCCGGGGACACTGAAGCTTTCTTT. Translating gives CASSISVAGDTEAFF. This sequence joins TRBV14 and TRBJ1-1; D unclear. Deletions cut 8 bases from V and 3 bases from J, with 19 bases between. Per germline, CDR1 SGHDN and CDR2 FVKESK. This CDR3 comprises 15 residues.

V is TRBV19 and J is TRBJ1-2; perhaps TRBD1 as D (5 bases). The CDR3 has 11 residues. The germline gives CDR1 LNHDA, CDR2 SQIVND (reference sequence). Deletions cut 11 bases from V and 4 bases from J, with 11 bases between. This chain's CDR3 is CASLGGYGYTF. CDR3 in DNA: TGTGCCTCCCTGGGGGGCTATGGCTACACCTTC.

In DNA form, the CDR3 reads TGTGCCAGCAGTGTCATCCGCGGGGACAGGCCCGAGTGCGATGAGCAGTTCTTC. Protein sequence: CASSVIRGDRPECDEQFF. V gene TRBV25-1 combines with J gene TRBJ2-1, with TRBD1 matching over 8 bases. Germline V gene sequence: CDR1 MGHDK, CDR2 SYGVNS. The V gene end was trimmed by 4 bases and the J gene end by 8 bases; junction bases not matched to a gene: 19. This CDR3 is 18 amino acids long.

The rearrangement joins TRBV27 to TRBJ2-7, with 7 bases fitting TRBD1. Per germline, CDR1 MNHEY and CDR2 SMNVEV (reference sequence). This CDR3 spans 14 amino acids. V lost 3 bases to trimming and J lost 3 bases; unmatched junction nucleotides: 5. The CDR3 DNA sequence: TGTGCCAGCAGTTTCATTCGACAGGGCTACGAGCAGTACTTC. Its translation is CASSFIRQGYEQYF.

This clone is a singleton in its sample. The V call is TRBV13, the J call TRBJ1-6, with D unresolved. Germline V CDR1 and CDR2: PRHDT, FYEKMQ (reference sequence). The length of the CDR3 is 13 residues. Trimming left V 5 bases short and J 7 bases short, with 9 bases between. This CDR3 is CASSLKANSPLHF. CDR3 sequence (DNA): TGTGCCAGCAGCCTCAAAGCGAATTCACCCCTCCACTTT. The full variable domain, completed using reference TRBV13 and TRBJ1-6, is AAGVIQSPRHLIKEKRETATLKCYPIPRHDTVYWYQQGPGQDPQFLISFYEKMQSDKGSIPDRFSAQQFSDYHSELNMSSLELGDSALYFCASSLKANSPLHFGNGTRLTVT.

The rearrangement joins TRBV27 to TRBJ2-7; D remains ambiguous. The CDR3 runs 15 residues. The V gene lost 1 base and the J gene lost 1 base, with 11 bases spanning the gap. The germline gives CDR1 MNHEY, CDR2 SMNVEV (reference sequence). CDR3 DNA sequence: TGTGCCAGCAGTTTATTTGGTTCTATGTCCTACGAGCAGTACTTC. Translating it yields CASSLFGSMSYEQYF.

The gene calls are TRBV27 and TRBJ1-1; tentative D call: TRBD1 (5 bases). V lost 5 bases and J lost 11, with 21 bases in between. Germline assignment: CDR1 MNHEY and CDR2 SMNVEV (reference sequence). The CDR3 runs 14 residues. The CDR3, as DNA: TGTGCCAGCAGTCCCCCAGGGCTGGTAGCCCTGGCTTTCTTT. It translates to CASSPPGLVALAFF.

The V gene is TRBV28, the J gene TRBJ2-7; possibly TRBD2 for D (5 bases). Germline values: CDR1 MDHEN, CDR2 SYDVKM. The CDR3 sequence is 13 residues long. The germline V and J ends were trimmed by 8 bases and 0 bases, with 11 bases remaining between them. The CDR3 region has the DNA TGTGCCAGCGTACTGGCGGGCTCCTACGAGCAGTACTTC. It codes for CASVLAGSYEQYF.

The chain has TRBV7-2 and TRBJ1-1; D gene unclear. Per the germline V gene, CDR1 is SGHTA and CDR2 is FQGNSA. This CDR3 has 15 amino acids. The V end lost 4 bases, the J end lost 5 bases, and 17 bases lay between the germline ends. The CDR3 bases are TGTGCCAGCAGCTCCTCTGGACTGGGAAATACTGAAGCTTTCTTT. It encodes CASSSSGLGNTEAFF.

The CDR3 coding sequence is TGTGCCAGCAGGTTTTCTACGGGAGGGGGCTACGATTCACCCCTCCACTTT. It is translated as CASRFSTGGGYDSPLHF. This chain connects TRBV28 to TRBJ1-6; 7 bases align to TRBD1. This CDR3 region has 17 residues. Germline assignment: CDR1 MDHEN and CDR2 SYDVKM. Trimming took 6 bases from V and 8 from J; bases not matched to a gene: 16.

The chain combines TRBV6-5 with TRBJ1-1; D gene unclear. Per germline, CDR1 MNHEY and CDR2 SVGAGI. The CDR3 is 12 amino acids. V was shortened by 5 bases and J by 1 base, with 5 bases between the two germline ends. DNA of the CDR3: TGTGCCAGCAGTACGACGAACACTGAAGCTTTCTTT. This sequence encodes CASSTTNTEAFF.

The V call is TRBV7-6, the J call TRBJ2-7; 12 nucleotides agree with TRBD2. Germline CDR1 is SGHVS and CDR2 is FNYEAQ. CDR3 length equals 17 residues. V was clipped by 4 bases and J by 3 bases; unmatched bases: 10. The DNA for the CDR3 is TGTGCCAGCAGCTCGCTAGCGGGAGGGTCACTTGGCTACGAGCAGTACTTC. This encodes CASSSLAGGSLGYEQYF. Based on the CDR3 plus reference TRBV7-6 and TRBJ2-7, the full variable domain is GAGVSQSPRYKVTKRGQDVALRCDPISGHVSLYWYRQALGQGPEFLTYFNYEAQQDKSGLPNDRFSAERPEGSISTLTIQRTEQRDSAMYRCASSSLAGGSLGYEQYFGPGTRLTVT.

DNA of the CDR3: TGTGCCAGTAGGGGTTTACTCTCTGGAAACACCATATATTTT. Its translation: CASRGLLSGNTIYF. V is TRBV19 and J is TRBJ1-3; D remains ambiguous. V was pared by 6 bases and J by 0 bases, with 9 bases between. The germline gives CDR1 LNHDA, CDR2 SQIVND (reference sequence). The CDR3 is 14 residues long.

This clone has only one observation. V and J are TRBV7-8 and TRBJ1-1, with D possibly TRBD1 on 5 matching bases. The CDR3 extends over 14 amino acids. Trimming stripped 2 bases from V and 7 bases from J, with 14 bases between. Germline V gives CDR1 SGHVS, CDR2 FQNEAQ. Here the CDR3 reads CASSLLSGKSEAFF. The CDR3 DNA reads as TGTGCCAGCAGCTTACTATCAGGGAAGAGTGAAGCTTTCTTT.

The J gene is TRBJ1-2, the V gene TRBV28; D is perhaps TRBD1 (6 bases). This CDR3 contains 16 residues. Germline assignment: CDR1 MDHEN and CDR2 SYDVKM. This CDR3 is CAIRNGGRFDNYGYTF. The CDR3 DNA reads as TGTGCTATAAGAAACGGGGGGCGGTTTGATAACTATGGCTACACCTTC.

This chain uses TRBV7-8 with TRBJ2-7; TRBD2 matches 9 bases. CDR3 length: 16 residues. CDR1 SGHVS and CDR2 FQNEAQ come from the germline V gene. V lost 5 bases, J lost 0 bases, and 8 bases stayed unmatched. The chain's CDR3 is CASSPRSGSSSYEQYF. DNA of the CDR3: TGTGCCAGCAGCCCCCGTAGCGGGAGTAGCTCCTACGAGCAGTACTTC.